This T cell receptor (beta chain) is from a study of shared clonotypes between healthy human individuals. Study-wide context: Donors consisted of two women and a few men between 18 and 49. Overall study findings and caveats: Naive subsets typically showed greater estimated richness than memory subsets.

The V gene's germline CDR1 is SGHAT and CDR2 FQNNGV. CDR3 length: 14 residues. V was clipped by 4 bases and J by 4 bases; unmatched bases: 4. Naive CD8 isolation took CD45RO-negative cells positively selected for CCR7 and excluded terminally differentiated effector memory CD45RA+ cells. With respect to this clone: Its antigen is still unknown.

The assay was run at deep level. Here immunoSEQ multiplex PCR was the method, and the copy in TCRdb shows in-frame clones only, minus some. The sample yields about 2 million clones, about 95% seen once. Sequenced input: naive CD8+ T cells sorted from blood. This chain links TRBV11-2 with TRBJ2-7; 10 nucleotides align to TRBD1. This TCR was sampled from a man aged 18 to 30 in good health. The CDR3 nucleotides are TGTGCCAGCAGCTCCTGGGACAGGGGTTACGAGCAGTACTTC. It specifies CASSSWDRGYEQYF.